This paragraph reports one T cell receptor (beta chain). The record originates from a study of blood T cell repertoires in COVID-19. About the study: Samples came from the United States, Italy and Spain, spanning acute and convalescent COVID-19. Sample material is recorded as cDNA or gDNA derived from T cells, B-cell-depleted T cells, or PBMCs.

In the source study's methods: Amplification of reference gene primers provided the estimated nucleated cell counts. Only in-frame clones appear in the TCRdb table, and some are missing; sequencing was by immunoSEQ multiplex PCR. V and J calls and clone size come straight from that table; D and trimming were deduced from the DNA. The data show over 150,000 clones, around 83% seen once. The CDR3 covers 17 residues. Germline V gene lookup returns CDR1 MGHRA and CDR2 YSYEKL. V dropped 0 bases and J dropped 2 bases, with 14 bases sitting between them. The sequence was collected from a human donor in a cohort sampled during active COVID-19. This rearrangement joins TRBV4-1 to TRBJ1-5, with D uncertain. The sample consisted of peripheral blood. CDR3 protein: CASSQDGGRSGNQPQHF. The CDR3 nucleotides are TGCGCCAGCAGCCAAGATGGTGGGCGCTCCGGCAATCAGCCCCAGCATTTT.